This is a list of T cell receptor beta chains from one sample in a study of blood T cell repertoires in COVID-19. Some clones are missing from TCRdb's copy, which holds only in-frame ones; the method was immunoSEQ multiplex PCR. Counted here are 190,000 or so clones, 85% occurring once; the ten biggest clones make up approximately 0.97%. Sequenced: peripheral blood. These receptors all come from a man aged 55-75 years with COVID-19, enrolled during active disease. Both conserved end residues are part of each CDR3. Each record gives: CDR3 length, clone size, V gene, J gene, D gene, CDR3 protein, CDR3 DNA. D genes are given only for firm matches. Where a row states a size, it is once, few, many or the class of an expanded clone; other rows omit it.

len: 13; abundance: few; v_gene: TRBV27; j_gene: TRBJ1-5; d_gene: NA; CDR3aa: CANSRSGNQPQHF; CDR3nt: TGTGCCAACAGTAGGAGCGGGAATCAGCCCCAGCATTTT
len: 13; abundance: once; v_gene: TRBV5-1; j_gene: TRBJ2-1; d_gene: NA; CDR3aa: CASSSVLANEQFF; CDR3nt: TGCGCCAGCAGCTCCGTCTTGGCAAATGAGCAGTTCTTC
len: 14; abundance: NA; v_gene: TRBV5-1; j_gene: TRBJ1-1; d_gene: NA; CDR3aa: CASSLRTLNTEAFF; CDR3nt: TGCGCCAGCAGCTTGCGGACACTGAACACTGAAGCTTTCTTT
len: 13; abundance: NA; v_gene: TRBV3-1/TRBV3-2; j_gene: TRBJ1-2; d_gene: NA; CDR3aa: CASSQVVGYGYTF; CDR3nt: TGTGCCAGCAGCCAAGTGGTCGGCTATGGCTACACCTTC
len: 14; abundance: NA; v_gene: TRBV11-3; j_gene: TRBJ2-7; d_gene: TRBD1; CDR3aa: CASSLRQGAREQYF; CDR3nt: TGTGCCAGCAGCTTAAGACAGGGGGCCCGCGAGCAGTACTTC
len: 14; abundance: NA; v_gene: TRBV7-3; j_gene: TRBJ2-1; d_gene: TRBD2; CDR3aa: CASSLTSGKDEQFF; CDR3nt: TGTGCCAGCAGCCTGACTAGCGGGAAGGATGAGCAGTTCTTC
len: 15; abundance: NA; v_gene: TRBV30; j_gene: TRBJ2-3; d_gene: NA; CDR3aa: CAWSVQGTSTDTQYF; CDR3nt: TGTGCCTGGAGCGTACAGGGGACTAGCACAGATACGCAGTATTTT
len: 16; abundance: NA; v_gene: TRBV3-1/TRBV3-2; j_gene: TRBJ1-2; d_gene: TRBD1; CDR3aa: CASSPVPGQGSYGYTF; CDR3nt: TGTGCCAGCAGCCCTGTCCCGGGACAGGGTTCCTATGGCTACACCTTC
len: 14; abundance: NA; v_gene: TRBV9; j_gene: TRBJ1-6; d_gene: NA; CDR3aa: CASRDIHPGSPLHF; CDR3nt: TGTGCCAGCAGGGACATCCACCCCGGCTCACCCCTCCACTTT
len: 16; abundance: NA; v_gene: TRBV9; j_gene: TRBJ2-1; d_gene: TRBD2; CDR3aa: CASSKGLAVSYNEQFF; CDR3nt: TGTGCCAGCAGCAAGGGACTAGCGGTCTCCTACAATGAGCAGTTCTTC
len: 16; abundance: NA; v_gene: TRBV7-9; j_gene: TRBJ2-7; d_gene: TRBD1; CDR3aa: CASSPRGTGRAYEQYF; CDR3nt: TGTGCCAGCAGCCCCCGGGGGACAGGGCGCGCCTACGAGCAGTACTTC
len: 14; abundance: NA; v_gene: TRBV6-1; j_gene: TRBJ1-4; d_gene: NA; CDR3aa: CASSESGLNEKLFF; CDR3nt: TGTGCCAGCAGTGAGTCAGGACTTAATGAAAAACTGTTTTTT
len: 18; abundance: NA; v_gene: TRBV19; j_gene: TRBJ2-1; d_gene: TRBD2; CDR3aa: CASNRLAGGLRSYNEQFF; CDR3nt: TGTGCCAGTAACCGGCTAGCGGGAGGGCTACGATCCTACAATGAGCAGTTCTTC
len: 17; abundance: few; v_gene: TRBV7-8; j_gene: TRBJ2-7; d_gene: TRBD2; CDR3aa: CASSLVGTSGRTYEQYF; CDR3nt: TGTGCCAGCAGCTTAGTTGGGACTAGCGGGAGGACCTACGAGCAGTACTTC
len: 17; abundance: NA; v_gene: TRBV10-3; j_gene: TRBJ2-1; d_gene: TRBD2; CDR3aa: CAISGGYGLAGGQAQFF; CDR3nt: TGTGCCATCAGTGGAGGGTATGGACTAGCGGGAGGGCAGGCGCAGTTCTTC